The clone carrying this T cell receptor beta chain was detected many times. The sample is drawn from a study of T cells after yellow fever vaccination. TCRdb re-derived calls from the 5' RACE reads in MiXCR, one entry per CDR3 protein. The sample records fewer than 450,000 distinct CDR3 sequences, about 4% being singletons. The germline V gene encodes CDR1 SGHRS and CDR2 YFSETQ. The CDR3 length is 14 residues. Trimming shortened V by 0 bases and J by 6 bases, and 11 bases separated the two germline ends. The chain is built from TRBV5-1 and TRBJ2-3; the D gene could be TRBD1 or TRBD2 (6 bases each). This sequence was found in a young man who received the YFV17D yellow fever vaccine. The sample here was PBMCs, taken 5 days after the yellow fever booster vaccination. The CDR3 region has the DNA TGCGCCAGCAGCTTGGACCCGGGGGCGGATACGCAGTATTTT. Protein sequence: CASSLDPGADTQYF.